This T cell receptor beta chain was obtained from a study of control samples from healthy donors and cancer patients. V was pared by 0 bases and J by 10 bases, with 25 bases between. Germline V CDR1 and CDR2: SGHNT, YYREEE (reference sequence). This CDR3 spans 17 amino acids. Libraries were prepared by immunoSEQ multiplex PCR; TCRdb keeps only in-frame clonotypes and omits some of them. The sample lists 230,000 or so clones, around 94% occurring once. This receptor was identified in a man over 45 in good health. Sequenced sample: blood. This sequence joins TRBV5-4 and TRBJ1-1; D possibly corresponds to TRBD1 (5 bases). The CDR3 is CASSLGGRFDGAVRAFF. CDR3 nucleotides: TGTGCCAGCAGCTTGGGTGGAAGGTTTGATGGGGCCGTTCGAGCTTTCTTT.